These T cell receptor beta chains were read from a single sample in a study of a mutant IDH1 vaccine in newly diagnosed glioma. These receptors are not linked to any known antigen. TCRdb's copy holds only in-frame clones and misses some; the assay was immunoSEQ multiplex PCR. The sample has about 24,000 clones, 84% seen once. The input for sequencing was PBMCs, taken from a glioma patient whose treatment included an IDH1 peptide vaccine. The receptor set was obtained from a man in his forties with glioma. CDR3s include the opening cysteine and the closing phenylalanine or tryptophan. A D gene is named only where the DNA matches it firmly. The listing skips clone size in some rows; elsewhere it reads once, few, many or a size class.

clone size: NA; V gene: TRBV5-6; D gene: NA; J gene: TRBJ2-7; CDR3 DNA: TGTGCCAGCAGCTTGCGGGGGTACGAGCAGTACTTC; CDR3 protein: CASSLRGYEQYF
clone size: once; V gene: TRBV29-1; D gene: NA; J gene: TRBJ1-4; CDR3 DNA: TGCAGCGGGACGGACCATAATGAAAAACTGTTTTTT; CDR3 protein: CSGTDHNEKLFF
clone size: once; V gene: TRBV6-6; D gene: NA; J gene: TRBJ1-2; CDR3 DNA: TGTGCCAGTGTCGCCCCTACAGGGAACTATGGCTACACCTTC; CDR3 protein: CASVAPTGNYGYTF
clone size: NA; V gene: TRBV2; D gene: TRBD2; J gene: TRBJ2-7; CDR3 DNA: TGTGCCAGCAGCCCGGGACTAGTGCTCGACGAGCAGTACTTC; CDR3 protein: CASSPGLVLDEQYF
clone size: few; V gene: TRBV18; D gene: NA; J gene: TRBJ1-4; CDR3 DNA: TGTGCCAGCTCACCTGGACTTAATGAAAAACTGTTTTTT; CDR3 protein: CASSPGLNEKLFF
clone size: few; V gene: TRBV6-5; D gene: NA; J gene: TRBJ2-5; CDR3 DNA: TGTGCCAGCTTGAAAAGGGGCCAAGAGACCCAGTACTTC; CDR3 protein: CASLKRGQETQYF
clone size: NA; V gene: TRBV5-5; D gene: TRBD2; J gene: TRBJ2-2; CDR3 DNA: TGTGCCAGCAGTCCCTTAGCGGGAGAGGGCACCGGGGAGCTGTTTTTT; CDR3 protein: CASSPLAGEGTGELFF
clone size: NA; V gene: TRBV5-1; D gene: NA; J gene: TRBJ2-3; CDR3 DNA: TGCGCCAGCAGCGTAGGACTGGCTAGCACAGATACGCAGTATTTT; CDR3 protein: CASSVGLASTDTQYF
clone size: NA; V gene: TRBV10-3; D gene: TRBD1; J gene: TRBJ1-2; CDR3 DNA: TGTGCCATCAGCGAACAGGGGGGAGCTAACTATGGCTACACCTTC; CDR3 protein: CAISEQGGANYGYTF
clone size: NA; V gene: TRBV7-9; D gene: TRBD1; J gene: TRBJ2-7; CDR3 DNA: TGTGCCAGCAGCTTAATACAGGGGGTGTCTTACTACGAGCAGTACTTC; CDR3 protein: CASSLIQGVSYYEQYF
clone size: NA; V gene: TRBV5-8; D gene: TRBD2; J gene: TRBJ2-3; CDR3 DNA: TGTGCCAGCAGCCCCTGGGGGGGAGGGCCCTCAGATACGCAGTATTTT; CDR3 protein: CASSPWGGGPSDTQYF
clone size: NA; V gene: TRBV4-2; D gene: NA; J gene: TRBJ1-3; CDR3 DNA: TGTGCCAGCAGCCAAGATAGGGTCCGTGGAAACACCATATATTTT; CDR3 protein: CASSQDRVRGNTIYF
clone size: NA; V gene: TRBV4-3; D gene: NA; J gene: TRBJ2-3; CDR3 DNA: TGCGCCAGCAGCCAAGTTTTCGGGGGCCCAGATACGCAGTATTTT; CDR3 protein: CASSQVFGGPDTQYF
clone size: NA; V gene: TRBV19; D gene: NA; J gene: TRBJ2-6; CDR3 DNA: TGTGCCAGTAGCCTGACAGCCGGGGCCAACGTCCTGACTTTC; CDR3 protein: CASSLTAGANVLTF
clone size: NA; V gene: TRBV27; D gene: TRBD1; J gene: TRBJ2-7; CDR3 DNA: TGTGCCAGCAGTTCTGACAGGGCCCAAACCCACTACGAGCAGTACTTC; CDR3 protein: CASSSDRAQTHYEQYF
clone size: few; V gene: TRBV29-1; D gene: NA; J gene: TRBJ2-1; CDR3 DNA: TGCAGCGGAGGGGAGGGGACATGGAATGAGCAGTTCTTC; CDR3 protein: CSGGEGTWNEQFF
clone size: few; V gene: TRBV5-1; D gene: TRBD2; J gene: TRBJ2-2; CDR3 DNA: TGCGCCAGCACAAAAGACGGGGGGAACGGAGGGGAGCTGTTTTTT; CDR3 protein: CASTKDGGNGGELFF
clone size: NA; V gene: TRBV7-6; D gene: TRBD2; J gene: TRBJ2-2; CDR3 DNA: TGTGCCAGCAGCTTAGCTGCTAGCGGGAGATCCGGGGAGCTGTTTTTT; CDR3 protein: CASSLAASGRSGELFF
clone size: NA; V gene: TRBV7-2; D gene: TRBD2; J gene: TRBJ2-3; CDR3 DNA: TGTGCCAGCAGCCCTTACCCGGGAGGTGGGGATACGCAGTATTTT; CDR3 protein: CASSPYPGGGDTQYF
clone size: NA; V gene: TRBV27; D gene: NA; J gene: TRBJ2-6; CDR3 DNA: TGTGCCAGCAGTTCCCTCGGGGCCAACGTCCTGACTTTC; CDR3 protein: CASSSLGANVLTF
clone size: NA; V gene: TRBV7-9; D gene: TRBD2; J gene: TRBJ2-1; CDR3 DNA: TGTGCCAGCAGCTTAGGGACTAGCGGGAGTAATGAGCAGTTCTTC; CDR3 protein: CASSLGTSGSNEQFF
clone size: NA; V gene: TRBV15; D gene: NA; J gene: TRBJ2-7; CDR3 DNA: TGTGCCACCCCCCAATATACCCTCGGGATCTACGAGCAGTACTTC; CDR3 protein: CATPQYTLGIYEQYF
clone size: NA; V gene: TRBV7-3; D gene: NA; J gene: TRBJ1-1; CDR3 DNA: TGTGCCAGCAGCGCGGACATGAACACTGAAGCTTTCTTT; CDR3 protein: CASSADMNTEAFF
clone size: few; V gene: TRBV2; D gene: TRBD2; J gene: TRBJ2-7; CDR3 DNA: TGTGCCAGCAGTGCCGGGACTAGCGGGAGACTTGAGCAGTACTTC; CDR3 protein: CASSAGTSGRLEQYF
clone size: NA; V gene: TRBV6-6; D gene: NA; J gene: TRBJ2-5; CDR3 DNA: TGTGCCAGCACCCCTATGGCCGGGGAGACCCAGTACTTC; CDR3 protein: CASTPMAGETQYF
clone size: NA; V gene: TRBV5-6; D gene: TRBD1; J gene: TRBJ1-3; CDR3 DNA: TGTGCCAGCAGCTCGTGGACAGGGATCTCTGGAAACACCATATATTTT; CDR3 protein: CASSSWTGISGNTIYF
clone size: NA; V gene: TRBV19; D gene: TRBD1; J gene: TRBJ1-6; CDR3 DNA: TGTGCCAGTAAGGGGACAGCAGCTAATTCACCCCTCCACTTT; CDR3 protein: CASKGTAANSPLHF
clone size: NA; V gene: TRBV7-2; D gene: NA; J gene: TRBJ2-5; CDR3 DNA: TGTGCCAGCAGTCCTTGGTCTGACAAAGAGACCCAGTACTTC; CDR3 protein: CASSPWSDKETQYF
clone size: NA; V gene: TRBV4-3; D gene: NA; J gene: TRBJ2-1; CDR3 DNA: TGCGCCAGCAGCCCCCTCCAGGGCTCCTACAATGAGCAGTTCTTC; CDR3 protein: CASSPLQGSYNEQFF
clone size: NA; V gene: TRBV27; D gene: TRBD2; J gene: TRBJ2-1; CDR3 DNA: TGTGCCAGCAGTTTAGGGACTAGCGGGAGTTATAATGAGCAGTTCTTC; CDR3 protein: CASSLGTSGSYNEQFF
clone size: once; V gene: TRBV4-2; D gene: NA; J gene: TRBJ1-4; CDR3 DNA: TGTGCCAGCAGCCAAGGCGGAGAAAAACTGTTTTTT; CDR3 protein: CASSQGGEKLFF
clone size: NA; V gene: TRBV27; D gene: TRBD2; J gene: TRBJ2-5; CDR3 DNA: TGTGCCAGCAGACTAGCGGGAGGGCCCCGAGAGACCCAGTACTTC; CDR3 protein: CASRLAGGPRETQYF
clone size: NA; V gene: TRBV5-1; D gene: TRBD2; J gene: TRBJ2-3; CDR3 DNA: TGCGCCAGCAGCTTGGCCGGGACTAGCGAATCTAGCACAGATACGCAGTATTTT; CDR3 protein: CASSLAGTSESSTDTQYF
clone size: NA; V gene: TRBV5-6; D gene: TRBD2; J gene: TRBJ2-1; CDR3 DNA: TGTGCCAGCAGCATGGGACTAGCGTTAGATGAGCAGTTCTTC; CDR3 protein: CASSMGLALDEQFF
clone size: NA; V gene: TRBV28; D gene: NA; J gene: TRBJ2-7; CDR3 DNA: TGTGCCAGCAGTTCCGGGGACCTACCACCAAGGCAGTACTTC; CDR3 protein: CASSSGDLPPRQYF
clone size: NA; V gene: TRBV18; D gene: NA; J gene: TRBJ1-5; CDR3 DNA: TGTGCCAGCTCCGATAGAGACTCGAGCAATCAGCCCCAGCATTTT; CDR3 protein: CASSDRDSSNQPQHF
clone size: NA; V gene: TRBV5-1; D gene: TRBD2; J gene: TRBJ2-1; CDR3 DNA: TGCGCCAGCAATCTAGCGGGAGTCTACAATGAGCAGTTCTTC; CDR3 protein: CASNLAGVYNEQFF
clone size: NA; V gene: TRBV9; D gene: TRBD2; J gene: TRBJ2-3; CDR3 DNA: TGTGCCAGCAGCGCCTCTAGCGGGAGGGCCACAGATACGCAGTATTTT; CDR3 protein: CASSASSGRATDTQYF
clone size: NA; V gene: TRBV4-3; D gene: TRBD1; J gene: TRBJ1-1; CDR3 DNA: TGCGCCAGCAGCCCTTCTACCGGACAGGGGATTATTAGCACTGAAGCTTTCTTT; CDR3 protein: CASSPSTGQGIISTEAFF
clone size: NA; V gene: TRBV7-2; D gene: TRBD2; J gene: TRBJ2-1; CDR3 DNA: TGTGCCAGCAGCCTCCATACCCCATCCGGGACTAGAGGCAATGAGCAGTTCTTC; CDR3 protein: CASSLHTPSGTRGNEQFF
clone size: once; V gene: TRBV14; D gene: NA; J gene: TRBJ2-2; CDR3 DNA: TGTGCCAGCAGCAGGGGCGCGAACACCGGGGAGCTGTTTTTT; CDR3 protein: CASSRGANTGELFF
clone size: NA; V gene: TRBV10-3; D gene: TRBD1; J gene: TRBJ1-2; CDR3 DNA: TGTGCCATCAAGGGACAGGGGGCTGACTATGGCTACACCTTC; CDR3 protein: CAIKGQGADYGYTF
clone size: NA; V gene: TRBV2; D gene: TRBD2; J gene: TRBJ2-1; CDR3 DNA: TGTGCCAGCAGTCCCCTGAGCGGGAGCTGGTACAATGAGCAGTTCTTC; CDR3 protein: CASSPLSGSWYNEQFF
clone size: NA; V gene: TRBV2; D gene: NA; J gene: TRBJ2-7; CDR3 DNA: TGTGCCAGCAGTGGATGGGACGAGCAGTACTTC; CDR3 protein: CASSGWDEQYF
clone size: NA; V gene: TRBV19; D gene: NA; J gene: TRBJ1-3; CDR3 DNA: TGTGCCAGTAGTTCGCGGGCCGTCGGAAACACCATATATTTT; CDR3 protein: CASSSRAVGNTIYF
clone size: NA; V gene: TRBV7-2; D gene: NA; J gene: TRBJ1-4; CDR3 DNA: TGTGCCAGCAGCTTAGAGGCGGGGCTCCCCGAAAAACTGTTTTTT; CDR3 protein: CASSLEAGLPEKLFF
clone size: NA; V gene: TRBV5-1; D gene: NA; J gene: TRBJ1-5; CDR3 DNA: TGCGCCAGCAGTCCCGAGGGGGGCCCTCAGCCCCAGCATTTT; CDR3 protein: CASSPEGGPQPQHF
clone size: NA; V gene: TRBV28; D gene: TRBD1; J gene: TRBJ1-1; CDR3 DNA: TGTGCCAGCAGGCCCCAGGGGGTGCTCCCACAAGCTTTCTTT; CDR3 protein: CASRPQGVLPQAFF
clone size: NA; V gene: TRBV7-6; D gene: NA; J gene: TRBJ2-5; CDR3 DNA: TGTGCCAGCAGCTCCCCGGGAAAACGGTGGGTCGAGACCCAGTACTTC; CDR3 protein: CASSSPGKRWVETQYF
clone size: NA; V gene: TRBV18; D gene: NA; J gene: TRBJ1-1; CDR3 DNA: TGTACCAGCTCAAGAATCGACGGTAACACTGAAGCTTTCTTT; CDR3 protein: CTSSRIDGNTEAFF
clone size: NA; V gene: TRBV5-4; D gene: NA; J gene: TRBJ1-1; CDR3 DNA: TGTGCCAGCCTTGGGGGGAACACCGACACTGAAGCTTTCTTT; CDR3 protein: CASLGGNTDTEAFF